This T cell receptor (beta chain) was recovered during a study of response to subunit inactivated influenza vaccine. Using its own MiXCR run on the RT-PCR reads, TCRdb lists one record per CDR3 protein. The sample consists of about 700,000 distinct CDR3 sequences, about 14% of them appearing once. This clonotype was seen many times. Germline lookup yields CDR1 DFQATT and CDR2 SNEGSKA (reference sequence). The V gene lost 3 bases and the J gene lost 5 bases, with 15 bases spanning the gap. There are 14 residues in the CDR3. The chain employs TRBV20-1 and TRBJ2-3; either TRBD1 or TRBD2 may supply D (5 bases each). This sample comprised PBMCs from blood, obtained 14 to 15 days before vaccination. The source of this sequence is a man between 50 and 59 years old who received an inactivated influenza vaccine. CDR3 sequence: CSASPRDRRDTQYF. In DNA form, the CDR3 reads TGCAGTGCTAGTCCCCGGGACCGGCGAGATACGCAGTATTTT.